The 16 T cell receptor beta chains below were found in one sample sequenced in a study of T-cell reconstitution after alpha-beta-depleted transplantation in children. The authors prepared the TCRbeta library with unique molecular identifiers. One entry per CDR3 protein results from TCRdb running MiXCR on the PCR reads. The table has roughly 590,000 distinct CDR3 sequences, roughly 15% seen once. The sequencing here drew on PBMCs from the stem cell graft donor, taken from the stem cell graft. The origin of the receptors is a human donor who donated a stem cell graft to a child with acute myeloid leukemia.

This clonotype came up a few times. This rearrangement joins TRBV4-1 to TRBJ1-2; D possibly corresponds to TRBD1 (5 bases). This CDR3 is built from 15 residues. CDR1 and CDR2 (germline): MGHRA, YSYEKL. V was pared by 1 base and J by 2 bases, with 11 bases between. The CDR3 DNA reads as TGCGCCAGCAGCCAAGTCTCAGGGCACAACTATGGCTACACCTTC. Amino acids: CASSQVSGHNYGYTF.

Worth noting for this clonotype: A much larger clone differs by one base, so this may be a read error. This chain uses TRBV13 with TRBJ2-1; the D is unclear. This CDR3 is 12 amino acids long. Germline lookup yields CDR1 PRHDT and CDR2 FYEKMQ (reference sequence). Deletions cut 4 bases from V and 10 bases from J, with 11 bases between. CDR3 sequence (DNA): TGTGCCAGCAGCTCCCCGACTCGGGAGCAGTTCTTC. Residues: CASSSPTREQFF.

In this sample, this clonotype turned up many times. The J gene is TRBJ2-5, the V gene TRBV7-3; perhaps TRBD2 as D (7 bases). The CDR3 totals 14 residues. Deletions cut 2 bases from V and 5 bases from J, with 12 bases between. The germline V gene has CDR1 SGHTA and CDR2 FQGTGA. CDR3 amino acids: CASSLAGADETQYF. The DNA of the CDR3 is TGTGCCAGCAGCTTAGCGGGGGCGGATGAGACCCAGTACTTC. The full variable domain, with the rest looked up from reference TRBV7-3 and TRBJ2-5, is GAGVSQTPSNKVTEKGKYVELRCDPISGHTALYWYRQSLGQGPEFLIYFQGTGAADDSGLPNDRFFAVRPEGSVSTLKIQRTERGDSAVYLCASSLAGADETQYFGPGTRLLVL.

In regard to this clonotype: A much larger clone differs by one base, so this may be a read error. The rearrangement links TRBV20-1 to TRBJ1-5, with D possibly being TRBD1 (6 bases). Trimming stripped 1 base from V and 5 bases from J, with 15 bases between. This CDR3 is built from 15 residues. Germline V CDR1 and CDR2: DFQATT, SNEGSKA (reference sequence). The CDR3 bases are TGCAGTGCTAGAGTTGCAGGGGTCCTCTATCAGCCCCAGCATTTT. This translates into CSARVAGVLYQPQHF.

CDR3 loop: CASRGSGGPDTQYF. The DNA for the CDR3 is TGTGCCAGCAGGGGGAGCGGGGGCCCAGATACGCAGTATTTT. V is TRBV6-2 or TRBV6-3 and J is TRBJ2-3; 8 nucleotides match TRBD2. Germline lookup yields CDR1 MNHEY and CDR2 SVGEGT. J lost 4 bases, V lost 6 bases, and 6 bases had no gene match. The CDR3 totals 14 residues.

This clonotype was recorded at least ten times. The chain couples TRBV20-1 to TRBJ1-5; a possible D gene is TRBD1 (5 bases). CDR3 length: 12 amino acids. The V and J ends lost 0 bases and 7 bases respectively, with 7 bases between them. The germline V gene has CDR1 DFQATT and CDR2 SNEGSKA (reference sequence). The CDR3 DNA reads as TGCAGTGCTAGAGATCAGGGCCAGCCCCAGCATTTT. Translation gives CSARDQGQPQHF.

This clonotype was counted between two and nine times. The chain uses TRBV7-3 and TRBJ1-5, with D possibly being TRBD1 (6 bases). The CDR3 consists of 14 residues. V dropped 6 bases and J dropped 6 bases, with 15 bases sitting between them. From germline, CDR1 is SGHTA and CDR2 FQGTGA. The CDR3 sequence is CASRLGGASQPQHF. Written as DNA, the CDR3 is TGTGCCAGCAGGTTGGGGGGGGCGAGTCAGCCCCAGCATTTT.

In its sample, this clonotype was seen many times. This chain's CDR3 is CASSFRFRATDTQYF. CDR3 nucleotide sequence: TGTGCCAGCAGCTTTAGGTTCAGGGCGACAGATACGCAGTATTTT. This sequence joins TRBV5-6 and TRBJ2-3, with D perhaps matching TRBD1 (5 bases). The CDR3 is made up of 15 amino acids. Trimming left V 2 bases short and J 3 bases short, with 13 bases between. Germline CDR1 is SGHDT and CDR2 is YYEEEE.

The chain carries TRBV7-2 and TRBJ1-1, with a weak D call TRBD1 (6 bases). The CDR3 consists of 15 residues. Germline assignment: CDR1 SGHTA and CDR2 FQGNSA. Between the trimmed V and J ends, which lost 4 bases and 6 bases, there was a span of 18 bases. The CDR3 loop reads CASSSGIRGTSEAFF. CDR3 bases: TGTGCCAGCAGCTCGGGCATCAGGGGCACTTCTGAAGCTTTCTTT.

This chain joins TRBV20-1 and TRBJ2-5; possibly TRBD2 for D (6 bases). CDR1 and CDR2 (germline): DFQATT, SNEGSKA (reference sequence). Trimming pared 6 bases from V and 5 bases from J, leaving 16 bases between. The CDR3 totals 13 residues. This CDR3 reads CSAHAGGVETQYF. CDR3 DNA: TGCAGTGCCCACGCCGGGGGTGTGGAGACCCAGTACTTC.

This clonotype came up a few times. CDR3 sequence: CSARDEFSRGGNQPQHF. The CDR3 nucleotides read TGCAGTGCTAGAGATGAGTTTTCGAGGGGAGGCAATCAGCCCCAGCATTTT. V is TRBV20-1 and J is TRBJ1-5; maybe TRBD1 (5 bases). V was pared by 0 bases and J by 2 bases, with 17 bases between. Germline CDR1 reads DFQATT; CDR2 reads SNEGSKA (reference sequence). The CDR3 has 17 residues.

This clonotype has more than one count but fewer than ten. V is TRBV28 and J is TRBJ2-5; D is unclear. The length of the CDR3 is 13 residues. Germline V gene lookup returns CDR1 MDHEN and CDR2 SYDVKM. Trimming pared 6 bases from V and 2 bases from J, leaving 10 bases between. The CDR3 is CASRVRIQETQYF. CDR3 DNA sequence: TGTGCCAGCAGGGTCAGGATACAAGAGACCCAGTACTTC.

This clonotype was counted a few times. The chain couples TRBV5-6 to TRBJ1-5; D not certain. CDR1 is SGHDT, CDR2 YYEEEE, per germline. V was pared by 1 base and J by 0 bases, with 11 bases between. The CDR3 has 16 amino acids. CDR3 region: CASSLLKGYSNQPQHF. CDR3 in DNA: TGTGCCAGCAGCTTGCTGAAGGGTTATAGCAATCAGCCCCAGCATTTT.

The J gene is TRBJ1-5, the V gene TRBV5-1, with D possibly TRBD1 on 5 matching bases. The V gene lost 0 bases and the J gene lost 6 bases, with 13 bases spanning the gap. The CDR3 totals 15 residues. The germline gives CDR1 SGHRS, CDR2 YFSETQ. The CDR3 spells CASSLAPGTRQPQHF. In nucleotides, the CDR3 is TGCGCCAGCAGCTTGGCCCCAGGGACCCGTCAGCCCCAGCATTTT.

The chain employs TRBV16 and TRBJ1-5; D gene uncertain. The CDR3 spans 12 residues. Trimming cost V 0 bases and J 6 bases, with 3 bases left between them. CDR1 is KGHSY and CDR2 is FQNENV in the germline V gene. The CDR3, as DNA: TGTGCCAGCAGCCAATCGGCTCAGCCCCAGCATTTT. Translating it yields CASSQSAQPQHF.

The rearrangement joins TRBV5-1 to TRBJ2-5; D possibly corresponds to TRBD1 (7 bases). Trimming shortened V by 0 bases and J by 3 bases, and 24 bases separated the two germline ends. CDR3 size: 19 residues. Per the germline V gene, CDR1 is SGHRS and CDR2 is YFSETQ. For the CDR3, the DNA is TGCGCCAGCAGCTTGGAGGGATATTTGGAGGGGGCACCCGAAGAGACCCAGTACTTC. Translated, it gives CASSLEGYLEGAPEETQYF.